The 25 T cell receptor beta chains below all came from one sample that was sequenced in a study of cytomegalovirus exposure and HLA in healthy donors. It was with 60 Vbeta and 13 Jbeta primers that the PCR ran. Sequenced by immunoSEQ multiplex PCR; TCRdb stores in-frame clones only, minus some. The repertoire holds 200,000 to 250,000 clones, with 75% to 90% as singletons. The sequencing sample was made of PBMCs. These receptors were collected from a woman aged 18-29 years in good health and CMV-seronegative.

The chain links TRBV2 to TRBJ2-1; tentative D call: TRBD2 (6 bases). Germline CDR1 reads SNHLY; CDR2 reads FYNNEI. The CDR3 is 13 residues long. Trimming removed 6 bases at V and 4 bases at J, with 10 bases between. The CDR3 region is CASRGLVYNEQFF. DNA of the CDR3: TGTGCCAGCAGGGGACTCGTTTACAATGAGCAGTTCTTC.

Comments on this clone: At one of its ends the junction is not consistent with the germline gene, which may arise from a read error. The rearrangement links TRBV19 to TRBJ2-1; 9 bases agree with TRBD1. This CDR3 is built from 13 residues. Germline-derived CDR1 and CDR2 are LNHDA and SQIVND (reference sequence). CDR3 amino acids: CASSIISGQGFLF. The CDR3 DNA sequence: TGTGCCAGTAGTATAATCTCGGGACAGGGTTTTCTCTTC. Filled out from reference TRBV19 and TRBJ2-1, the complete variable domain reads DGGITQSPKYLFRKEGQNVTLSCEQNLNHDAMYWYRQDPGQGLRLIYYSQIVNDFQKGDIAEGYSVSREKKESFPLTVTSAQKNPTAFYLCASSIISGQGFLFGPGTRLTVL.

Only one count was recorded for this clone. The CDR3 is CASSVDLAETGELFF. The CDR3 bases are TGTGCCAGCAGCGTAGATCTAGCGGAGACCGGGGAGCTGTTTTTT. The chain uses TRBV9 and TRBJ2-2; 7 bases agree with TRBD2. Germline values: CDR1 SGDLS, CDR2 YYNGEE. This CDR3 has 15 amino acids. With V trimmed by 0 bases and J by 5 bases, 4 bases remained unmatched.

V and J are TRBV7-9 and TRBJ2-1; 10 bases line up with TRBD2. This CDR3 is 16 amino acids long. Germline CDR1 reads SEHNR; CDR2 reads FQNEAQ (reference sequence). V was pared by 3 bases and J by 4 bases, with 6 bases of the junction left unmatched. The CDR3 sequence is CASSFSLSGGYNEQFF. The CDR3 bases are TGTGCCAGCAGCTTCTCTCTTAGCGGGGGGTACAATGAGCAGTTCTTC.

This rearrangement joins TRBV7-2 to TRBJ1-1; tentative D call: TRBD1 (6 bases). Trimming took 5 bases from V and 5 from J, leaving 15 bases between them. Germline values: CDR1 SGHTA, CDR2 FQGNSA. The CDR3 runs to 14 residues. CDR3 DNA sequence: TGTGCCAGCAGCCACAGGGCCGATAAGACTGAAGCTTTCTTT. This gives the protein CASSHRADKTEAFF.

CDR3 residues: CATSRDLGPLEQYF. CDR3 DNA sequence: TGTGCCACCAGCAGAGATTTGGGGCCCCTCGAGCAGTACTTC. The chain carries TRBV15 and TRBJ2-7; D may be TRBD1 (5 bases). CDR3 length: 14 residues. In germline, CDR1 is LNHNV, CDR2 YYDKDF (reference sequence). V lost 0 bases and J lost 6, with 12 bases in between.

In nucleotides, the CDR3 is TGTGCCATCAGCCCCAGGGCAGATGACACTGAAGCTTTCTTT. Protein: CAISPRADDTEAFF. The chain combines TRBV10-3 with TRBJ1-1; a possible D gene is TRBD1 (5 bases). Germline CDR1 reads ENHRY; CDR2 reads SYGVKD. CDR3 length: 14 residues. The V gene lost 6 bases and the J gene lost 3 bases, with 14 bases spanning the gap.

The chain has TRBV4-1 and TRBJ1-1; the D is unclear. This CDR3 comprises 12 residues. Looked up from germline, CDR1 is MGHRA and CDR2 is YSYEKL. V gave up 1 base and J gave up 6 bases, with 6 bases separating them. CDR3 residues: CASSQGHPEAFF. CDR3 nucleotides: TGCGCCAGCAGCCAAGGACACCCTGAAGCTTTCTTT.

The genes are TRBV19 and TRBJ1-2, with 8 bases identical to TRBD1. Trimming took 10 bases from V and 3 from J; bases not matched to a gene: 10. The CDR3 totals 14 residues. Germline CDR1 is LNHDA and CDR2 is SQIVND (reference sequence). CDR3 sequence (DNA): TGTGCCACCCGCGGACAGGGAGGGCACTATGGCTACACCTTC. Its protein product is CATRGQGGHYGYTF.

This clone was recorded once. The gene calls are TRBV10-3 and TRBJ1-5; 7 bases match TRBD1. The CDR3 is 13 amino acids. The germline CDR1 and CDR2 sequences are ENHRY and SYGVKD. The ends lost 10 bases at V and 12 bases at J; junction bases unmatched: 15. As DNA, the CDR3 is TGTGCCACGAGCCCCCAGGGACAGAGCGGCCAGCATTTT. Amino acid sequence: CATSPQGQSGQHF.

The V call is TRBV7-8, the J call TRBJ2-3; D is unresolved. The CDR3 runs 14 residues. Germline V gives CDR1 SGHVS, CDR2 FQNEAQ. Trimming left V 5 bases short and J 6 bases short, with 15 bases between. The CDR3 region is CASSIRTWADTQYF. CDR3 nucleotide sequence: TGTGCCAGCAGCATCCGAACATGGGCCGATACGCAGTATTTT.

This chain joins TRBV19 and TRBJ2-1, with D tentatively TRBD2 (5 bases). V lost 3 bases and J 7 bases, leaving 13 bases between the germline ends. CDR1 is LNHDA and CDR2 is SQIVND in the germline V gene (reference sequence). The CDR3 has 14 amino acids. In DNA, the CDR3 is TGTGCCAGTAGTATTGGAGGAGGTGGGAATGAGCAGTTCTTC. Its protein is CASSIGGGGNEQFF.

The rearrangement links TRBV25-1 to TRBJ1-2, with 9 nucleotides matching TRBD1. V trimming: 4 bases; J trimming: 1 base; junction bases outside the gene matches: 10. The germline V gene encodes CDR1 MGHDK and CDR2 SYGVNS. The CDR3 loop spans 17 amino acids. The CDR3 loop reads CASSAGTGQRLNYGYTF. In DNA form, the CDR3 reads TGTGCCAGCAGTGCAGGGACAGGGCAGCGACTTAACTATGGCTACACCTTC.

This chain connects TRBV27 to TRBJ1-6; possible D gene TRBD1, 6 bases. The germline V gene encodes CDR1 MNHEY and CDR2 SMNVEV (reference sequence). V lost 0 bases and J 10 bases, leaving 16 bases between the germline ends. The CDR3 runs to 16 residues. CDR3 residues: CASSLSPTGWVSPLHF. In nucleotides, the CDR3 is TGTGCCAGCAGTTTATCTCCCACAGGGTGGGTCTCACCCCTCCACTTT.

The chain uses TRBV7-2 and TRBJ1-5; 7 bases map to TRBD1. Looked up from germline, CDR1 is SGHTA and CDR2 is FQGNSA. The CDR3 sequence is 14 residues long. Losses at the gene ends were 4 bases for V and 1 base for J; bases not matched to a gene: 1. The chain's CDR3 is CASSSQGSNQPQHF. The CDR3 DNA sequence: TGTGCCAGCAGCTCACAGGGGAGCAATCAGCCCCAGCATTTT.

The chain links TRBV7-3 to TRBJ2-5; possible D gene TRBD1, 6 bases. This CDR3 contains 16 residues. V was pared by 0 bases and J by 7 bases, with 18 bases between. Germline V gene sequence: CDR1 SGHTA, CDR2 FQGTGA. In DNA, the CDR3 is TGTGCCAGCAGCTTAACAACAGGGTCGGGGTTGGCGACCCAGTACTTC. Translation: CASSLTTGSGLATQYF.

This chain uses TRBV5-1 with TRBJ2-5, with TRBD2 matching 7 bases. Germline V lookup: CDR1 SGHRS, CDR2 YFSETQ. Trimming at V came to 0 bases and at J to 4 bases, leaving 9 bases not matched to a gene. The CDR3 sequence is 16 residues long. The CDR3, as DNA: TGCGCCAGCAGCTTGGTAAGCGGGGCGTCGACAGAGACCCAGTACTTC. Protein sequence: CASSLVSGASTETQYF.

The V gene is TRBV4-3, the J gene TRBJ2-1; 12 bases align to TRBD2. V shed 3 bases and J 10 bases; nucleotides not matched to a gene: 13. This CDR3 is built from 17 residues. Per germline, CDR1 LGHNA and CDR2 YSLEER. The chain's CDR3 is CASSHDASGRAEGEQFF. The DNA of the CDR3 is TGCGCCAGCAGCCATGACGCTAGCGGGAGGGCCGAAGGGGAGCAGTTCTTC.

V is TRBV6-5 and J is TRBJ1-2, with TRBD1 as a possible D gene (6 bases). V was cut by 6 bases and J by 8 bases, with 10 bases left in between. CDR3 size: 11 residues. The germline V gene encodes CDR1 MNHEY and CDR2 SVGAGI. The CDR3 here is CASSGQLGYTF. CDR3 nucleotide sequence: TGTGCCAGCAGCGGACAGTTAGGCTACACCTTC.

The genes are TRBV21-1 and TRBJ2-7; the listed D gene, TRBD1, was not tested against the DNA. TRBV21-1 is deemed a pseudogene. The CDR3 has 14 amino acids. CDR3: CASRINYRVGEQYF. The CDR3 bases are TGTGCCAGCAGGATTAACTACAGGGTTGGCGAGCAGTACTTC.

The CDR3: CASSLARETEAFF. The CDR3 region has the DNA TGTGCCAGCAGCTTGGCCCGGGAAACTGAAGCTTTCTTT. This chain links TRBV5-4 with TRBJ1-1, with unresolved D. V dropped 0 bases and J dropped 5 bases, with 8 bases sitting between them. Germline-derived CDR1 and CDR2 are SGHNT and YYREEE (reference sequence). The CDR3 totals 13 residues.

The V gene is TRBV2, the J gene TRBJ2-1; D remains ambiguous. The V gene lost 8 bases and the J gene lost 4 bases, with 12 bases spanning the gap. From germline, CDR1 is SNHLY and CDR2 FYNNEI. CDR3 size: 13 residues. CDR3 region: CASLKPVYNEQFF. The DNA of the CDR3 is TGTGCCAGCCTAAAGCCGGTATACAATGAGCAGTTCTTC.

V is TRBV5-1 and J is TRBJ2-3; 11 bases are shared with TRBD2. The junction had 4 bases not matched to a gene; V was cut back by 4 bases and J by 3 bases. CDR3 size: 15 residues. The germline gives CDR1 SGHRS, CDR2 YFSETQ. CDR3 in amino acids: CASSRTSGSTDTQYF. Here the CDR3 DNA reads TGCGCCAGCAGCCGTACTAGCGGGAGTACAGATACGCAGTATTTT.

The J gene is TRBJ2-5, the V gene TRBV5-1; D is uncertain. The DNA end lines up better with TRBJ2-7; the J call may be wrong. Germline V CDR1 and CDR2: SGHRS, YFSETQ. CDR3 length equals 15 residues. CDR3 amino acids: CASSLVDLESGEQYF. CDR3 bases: TGCGCCAGCAGCTTGGTAGACTTAGAATCCGGCGAGCAGTACTTC.

J is TRBJ1-2 and V is TRBV18; 10 bases match TRBD1. Trimming removed 2 bases from V and 8 bases from J; junction bases left unmatched: 5. The germline gives CDR1 KGHSH, CDR2 LQKENI. This CDR3 spans 14 amino acids. CDR3 in DNA: TGTGCCAGCTCACCAGCCGGGACAGGGGAGGGCTACACCTTC. The encoded protein is CASSPAGTGEGYTF.